This T cell receptor beta chain appears in the sequencing data of a study of metastatic and nonmetastatic thyroid tumors. Looking at the study overall: Malignant and benign thyroid patients had repertoires compared in peripheral blood and tumor or nodule tissue. General study results and limits: Reported TCR beta diversity, measured in blood and tumor, was significantly higher for malignant thyroid tumors than for benign nodules.

Treatment of any kind had been given to no patient before thyroid surgery. Through MiXCR, TCRdb re-clonotyped the PCR reads. The sample has approximately 84,000 clones, about 15% seen once; the top ten hold just over 3.5%. Comments on this clone: Antigen: not known. A much larger clone lies one base from this, so it may be a read error.

Germline assignment: CDR1 GTSNPN and CDR2 SVGIG (reference sequence). Trimming pared 1 base from V and 7 bases from J, leaving 17 bases between. The CDR3 covers 15 residues. The rearrangement joins TRBV30 to TRBJ2-1; weak D call: TRBD1 (5 bases). The TCR comes from a female donor with papillary thyroid cancer or a benign thyroid nodule (not recorded which). Some clones in this sample may be carry-over from other donors' samples. Sequenced: blood. This CDR3 is CAWSGTCGHGNEQFF. The CDR3 region has the DNA TGTGCCTGGAGTGGGACCTGTGGACATGGGAATGAGCAGTTCTTC.